These 17 T cell receptor beta chains were sequenced from one sample in a study of identical twins. In TCRdb, the 5' RACE reads were re-called with MiXCR into one record per CDR3 protein. The repertoire consists of around 250,000 distinct CDR3 sequences, with 10% to 15% occurring once and the leading ten covering about 3.9%. The same specimen was also included in a second study, on yellow fever vaccine responses in identical twins.

Sequenced sample: memory (CD45RO+) T cells sorted from blood. The origin of the receptors is a woman aged 18-35 years in good health.

A few counts support this clonotype. V is TRBV15 and J is TRBJ2-7; D is undetermined. Germline V gene data show CDR1 as LNHNV and CDR2 as YYDKDF (reference sequence). CDR3 size: 16 residues. V was shortened by 2 bases and J by 3 bases, with 17 bases between the two germline ends. As DNA, the CDR3 is TGTGCCACCAGCAGAAAAGCAGGACCTCGCGGCTACGAGCAGTACTTC. Amino acid sequence: CATSRKAGPRGYEQYF.

The chain has TRBV27 and TRBJ2-5; tentative D call: TRBD1 (5 bases). Germline assignment: CDR1 MNHEY and CDR2 SMNVEV (reference sequence). The CDR3 runs to 12 residues. V lost 6 bases and J 7 bases, leaving 12 bases between the germline ends. The DNA for the CDR3 is TGTGCCAGCAGGACAGAGAGAGGGACCCAGTACTTC. Amino acid sequence: CASRTERGTQYF.

This clonotype occurred many times. The chain has TRBV9 and TRBJ2-1, with 9 bases lining up with TRBD1. This CDR3 region has 15 residues. The junction had 7 bases not matched to a gene; V was cut back by 2 bases and J by 7 bases. CDR1 and CDR2 (germline): SGDLS, YYNGEE. The CDR3 loop reads CASSVARTGVNEQFF. The CDR3 nucleotides are TGTGCCAGCAGCGTGGCAAGGACAGGGGTAAATGAGCAGTTCTTC.

The V gene is TRBV4-2, the J gene TRBJ2-7; D remains unclear. The ends were cut back, 0 bases at V and 5 bases at J, with 14 bases in the middle. The length of the CDR3 is 15 residues. Per germline, CDR1 LGHNA and CDR2 YNFKEQ. For the CDR3, the DNA is TGTGCCAGCAGCCAAGATCTGGAGACACCGGACGAGCAGTACTTC. Encoded protein: CASSQDLETPDEQYF.

The V gene is TRBV24-1, the J gene TRBJ1-2, with 10 bases aligning to TRBD1. Looked up from germline, CDR1 is KGHDR and CDR2 is SFDVKD. The CDR3 covers 17 residues. V lost 4 bases to trimming and J lost 4 bases; unmatched junction nucleotides: 11. CDR3 sequence (DNA): TGTGCCACCAGTGACTACGGGACAGGGGACCGAGGCTATGGCTACACCTTC. Its translation is CATSDYGTGDRGYGYTF.

This clonotype was picked up a small number of times. V is TRBV7-2 and J is TRBJ1-2; D unclear. V lost 0 bases to trimming and J lost 5 bases, with 16 bases between them. The length of the CDR3 is 16 residues. Germline V CDR1 and CDR2: SGHTA, FQGNSA. The CDR3, as DNA: TGTGCCAGCAGCTTAGCGGAGGCAGGTCCCGCATATGGCTACACCTTC. This encodes CASSLAEAGPAYGYTF.

The gene calls are TRBV29-1 and TRBJ1-1; 10 bases are shared with TRBD1. The germline CDR1 and CDR2 sequences are SQVTM and ANQGSEA. V was pared by 4 bases and J by 5 bases, with 4 bases of the junction left unmatched. The CDR3 loop spans 13 amino acids. This CDR3 is CSVGDRGRTEAFF. Here the CDR3 DNA reads TGCAGCGTTGGGGACAGGGGCCGGACTGAAGCTTTCTTT.

The table lists this clonotype with a few counts. The CDR3 sequence is CATSDLRGGRELFF. Written as DNA, the CDR3 is TGTGCCACCAGTGATTTGCGCGGAGGTCGGGAGCTGTTTTTT. V and J are TRBV24-1 and TRBJ2-2; D is possibly TRBD2 (5 bases). Germline lookup yields CDR1 KGHDR and CDR2 SFDVKD. The CDR3 runs to 14 residues. The V end lost 0 bases, the J end lost 9 bases, and 10 bases lay between the germline ends.

This clonotype was seen at least ten times. The chain couples TRBV28 to TRBJ2-1, with 14 bases matching TRBD2. The V gene's germline CDR1 is MDHEN and CDR2 SYDVKM. The CDR3 has 16 residues. After removal of 1 base from V and 7 bases from J, the junction contained 3 bases not matched to a gene. The CDR3 nucleotides are TGTGCCAGCAGTTTATTGGGACTAGCGGGAGTTAATGAGCAGTTCTTC. Its translation is CASSLLGLAGVNEQFF.

This clonotype was detected only a few times. V gene TRBV9 combines with J gene TRBJ2-1; 9 bases are a match to TRBD2. The germline gives CDR1 SGDLS, CDR2 YYNGEE. The CDR3 consists of 15 residues. The junction had 7 bases not matched to a gene; V was cut back by 0 bases and J by 9 bases. CDR3 protein: CASSVEASGKGEQFF. The CDR3 DNA is TGTGCCAGCAGCGTAGAGGCTAGCGGGAAGGGTGAGCAGTTCTTC.

V is TRBV6-5 and J is TRBJ2-7; possible D gene TRBD1, 6 bases. V was trimmed by 2 bases and J by 3 bases, leaving 11 bases between them. The CDR3 length is 14 residues. Germline assignment: CDR1 MNHEY and CDR2 SVGAGI. CDR3 bases: TGTGCCAGCAGTTACGGGCCAGGGGTCTACGAGCAGTACTTC. Protein: CASSYGPGVYEQYF.

In this sample, this clonotype turned up many times. This sequence joins TRBV20-1 and TRBJ2-1; perhaps TRBD1 as D (6 bases). With 0 bases removed from V and 0 bases from J, the gap between germline ends came to 12 bases. Germline V gene lookup returns CDR1 DFQATT and CDR2 SNEGSKA (reference sequence). The CDR3 extends over 16 amino acids. CDR3 in DNA: TGCAGTGCTAGAGATCGGGACAAAAACTCCTACAATGAGCAGTTCTTC. Translation gives CSARDRDKNSYNEQFF.

This clonotype was recorded many times. The CDR3 protein is CASSLNRDRGNTEAFF. The CDR3 DNA is TGTGCCAGCAGCCTCAACCGGGACAGGGGGAACACTGAAGCTTTCTTT. This chain uses TRBV7-8 with TRBJ1-1; TRBD1 aligns across 10 bases. The CDR3 covers 16 residues. V was pared by 5 bases and J by 1 base, with 7 bases of the junction left unmatched. Germline values: CDR1 SGHVS, CDR2 FQNEAQ.

This clonotype was counted only a few times. The chain carries TRBV7-6 and TRBJ2-4; D is perhaps TRBD2 (6 bases). Germline assignment: CDR1 SGHVS and CDR2 FNYEAQ. The V and J ends lost 4 bases and 5 bases respectively, with 12 bases between them. The CDR3 totals 14 residues. Here the CDR3 DNA reads TGTGCCAGCAGCTGGGGGGAAAGGGAAAACATTCAGTACTTC. Encoded protein: CASSWGERENIQYF.

This clonotype was observed a handful of times. The chain recombines TRBV24-1 with TRBJ2-2; TRBD1 aligns across 7 bases. This CDR3 region has 15 residues. Germline-derived CDR1 and CDR2 are KGHDR and SFDVKD. V was pared by 8 bases and J by 0 bases, with 5 bases of the junction left unmatched. CDR3 in amino acids: CATNTGQTNTGELFF. Written as DNA, the CDR3 is TGTGCCACCAATACGGGACAGACGAACACCGGGGAGCTGTTTTTT.

This clonotype was found many times. The chain employs TRBV9 and TRBJ2-1, with D uncertain. The germline V gene has CDR1 SGDLS and CDR2 YYNGEE. Trimming left V 3 bases short and J 14 bases short, with 12 bases between. The CDR3 loop spans 11 amino acids. The CDR3 spells CASSADSREFF. CDR3 sequence (DNA): TGTGCCAGCAGCGCAGATTCTAGGGAGTTCTTC.

This clonotype came up many times. The chain uses TRBV20-1 and TRBJ2-4, with D perhaps matching TRBD2 (7 bases). The V end lost 1 base, the J end lost 6 bases, and 19 bases lay between the germline ends. CDR1 and CDR2 (germline): DFQATT, SNEGSKA (reference sequence). The CDR3 totals 16 residues. CDR3 coding DNA: TGCAGTGCTAGAGGTCCCTGGGGGGGCGGGAGAAACATTCAGTACTTC. It encodes CSARGPWGGGRNIQYF.